The rows below give T cell receptor beta chains drawn from one sample of a study of T-cell reconstitution after alpha-beta-depleted transplantation in children. TCRdb fed the PCR reads into MiXCR, producing one record per CDR3 protein. The data hold about 130,000 distinct CDR3 sequences, with 8.5% to 10% observed a single time. This material consisted of PBMCs, mostly from graft donor cells, taken 180 days after TCRalphabeta/CD19-depleted stem cell transplant. Receptors originate from a girl less than two years old who had a stem cell transplant for combined immunodeficiency, so the T cells may come from the graft donor. CDR3s include the opening cysteine and the closing phenylalanine or tryptophan.

v_call	j_call	cdr3_length	cdr3_aa
TRBV2	TRBJ2-5	13	CASSDHRGETQYF
TRBV5-6	TRBJ2-1	12	CASSFQPNEQFF
TRBV11-1	TRBJ1-1	14	CASSLGTRDTEAFF
TRBV20-1	TRBJ2-1	15	CSARGAGDSYNEQFF
TRBV20-1	TRBJ2-5	11	CSAKSRETQYF
TRBV11-1	TRBJ2-3	12	CASRPGSDTQYF
TRBV18	TRBJ2-4	16	CASSPLQGASRNIQYF
TRBV6-2/TRBV6-3	TRBJ1-5	16	CASSYSSTTDNQPQHF
TRBV11-1	TRBJ2-5	15	CASSSGTGGLETQYF
TRBV11-2	TRBJ2-2	15	CASSSGTGRTGELFF
TRBV4-3	TRBJ2-2	16	CASSQEGRAPGGELFF
TRBV29-1	TRBJ2-3	17	CSVAGTGEAIGTDTQYF
TRBV12-3/TRBV12-4	TRBJ1-1	11	CASRLDTEAFF
TRBV10-3	TRBJ1-1	15	CAIGPGQGGNTEAFF
TRBV10-3	TRBJ2-7	15	CAISPNRLKPYEQYF
TRBV28	TRBJ2-3	17	CASSWTSGGGPTDTQYF
TRBV7-2	TRBJ2-3	14	CASSLERLAMTQYF
TRBV5-1	TRBJ2-1	15	CASSLPSGEYNEQFF
TRBV15	TRBJ1-5	15	CATSRDQGAHQPQHF
TRBV24-1	TRBJ1-2	17	CATSDSSGGDVPYGYTF
TRBV5-1	TRBJ1-2	15	CASSLEWTGNYGYTF
TRBV3-1	TRBJ1-2	16	CASSQTSGTANYGYTF
TRBV7-3	TRBJ2-7	15	CASSLIPGQPYEQYF
TRBV5-1	TRBJ2-1	15	CASSLSRGYYNEQFF
TRBV24-1	TRBJ2-1	12	CATLSGSDEQFF
TRBV28	TRBJ1-1	13	CASSDRGQAEAFF
TRBV7-2	TRBJ1-1	15	CASSLFPGENTEAFF
TRBV15	TRBJ2-5	16	CATSRDQEGAGETQYF
TRBV14	TRBJ2-3	14	CASSQDRPADTQYF
TRBV7-2	TRBJ2-2	15	CASSLAWTLAGELFF
TRBV11-2	TRBJ2-2	16	CASTRWTSSSTGELFF
TRBV20-1	TRBJ2-1	12	CSAVEREIEQFF
TRBV6-2/TRBV6-3	TRBJ2-1	15	CASRGQGSSYNEQFF
TRBV28	TRBJ2-7	12	CASSSPPYEQYF
TRBV30	TRBJ1-5	13	CAWGDGSNQPQHF
TRBV28	TRBJ1-1	12	CASSLQQGRAFF
TRBV7-9	TRBJ2-3	14	CASSLGGNGDTQYF
TRBV5-1	TRBJ2-3	14	CASSPAPHADTQYF
TRBV7-3	TRBJ2-5	15	CASSPWGGSEETQYF
TRBV10-3	TRBJ2-7	16	CAISLGLAGGYYEQYF
TRBV7-3	TRBJ2-1	14	CASSTGLAGHEQFF
TRBV20-1	TRBJ2-5	13	CSALKVQGETQYF
TRBV5-6	TRBJ2-5	14	CASSYPMYQETQYF
TRBV5-1	TRBJ1-1	17	CASSLALAGQGNTEAFF
TRBV7-2	TRBJ2-2	17	CASSTNHRVISTGELFF
TRBV20-1	TRBJ2-5	16	CSAWGTSGRVRETQYF
TRBV29-1	TRBJ2-7	11	CSVRTSGRNYF
TRBV18	TRBJ2-1	16	CASSPPYGGSYNEQFF
TRBV20-1	TRBJ2-7	15	CSASLQDRLAYEQYF
TRBV5-1	TRBJ1-2	16	CASSLAAGKATIGYTF
TRBV12-3/TRBV12-4	TRBJ2-5	13	CASSFAGSETQYF
TRBV29-1	TRBJ1-1	12	CSVRTGRTEAFF